The 8 T cell receptor beta chains below were found in one sample sequenced in a study of beta chain features in type 1 diabetes. Whole-study findings and limits: A moderate, significant TCRB CDR3 shortening appeared in type 1 diabetes across four CD4+ subsets.

Reverse transcribing all isolated RNA meant expressed TCRB transcripts were sequenced. The protocol was immunoSEQ multiplex PCR, while the TCRdb copy is restricted to in-frame clones and leaves out a portion. The repertoire consists of roughly 220,000 clones, with under 20% occurring once and the leading ten covering roughly 0.08%. These receptors' targets are unknown. The sequencing sample was made of naive CD4+ T cells from blood. Receptors were obtained from a man under 40 with type 1 diabetes.

The J gene is TRBJ2-6, the V gene TRBV25-1; TRBD1 matches 11 bases. V shed 5 bases, J shed 0 bases, and the junction held 3 bases outside the gene matches. This CDR3 has 17 residues. Germline CDR1 reads MGHDK; CDR2 reads SYGVNS. The chain's CDR3 is CASSRTGGSSGANVLTF. DNA for the CDR3: TGTGCCAGCAGTCGGACAGGGGGCTCCTCTGGGGCCAACGTCCTGACTTTC.

CDR3 DNA: TGTGCCAGCAGTGAATCTAGGCATCTGGAAGAGACCCAGTACTTC. It translates to CASSESRHLEETQYF. This sequence joins TRBV25-1 and TRBJ2-5, with no clear D. This CDR3 contains 15 residues. The germline gives CDR1 MGHDK, CDR2 SYGVNS. The germline V and J ends were trimmed by 1 base and 3 bases, with 12 bases remaining between them.

This clone has only a few counts. The gene calls are TRBV29-1 and TRBJ2-7, with TRBD1 matching over 7 bases. With V trimmed by 7 bases and J by 6 bases, 12 bases remained unmatched. CDR3 length: 13 residues. Germline CDR1 and CDR2: SQVTM and ANQGSEA. CDR3 coding DNA: TGCAGCGCCATCCCGACAGGGTTGGGCGAGCAGTACTTC. Translated: CSAIPTGLGEQYF.

This rearrangement joins TRBV7-9 to TRBJ2-3; 7 bases match TRBD1. V shed 1 base and J 2 bases; nucleotides not matched to a gene: 6. CDR1 is SEHNR and CDR2 is FQNEAQ in the germline V gene (reference sequence). The CDR3 extends over 16 amino acids. For the CDR3, the DNA is TGTGCCAGCAGCTTAGGAGACAGGGTGTACACAGATACGCAGTATTTT. This codes for CASSLGDRVYTDTQYF.

This clone showed up just a few times. Different DNA sequences within this sample yield the same CDR3. This chain uses TRBV9 with TRBJ2-6; no clear D. The germline V gene has CDR1 SGDLS and CDR2 YYNGEE. V was pared by 0 bases and J by 1 base, with 5 bases between. The CDR3 runs 15 residues. CDR3 in DNA: TGTGCCAGCAGCGTAGAGGGTTCTGGGGCCAACGTCCTGACTTTC. It specifies CASSVEGSGANVLTF.

This chain links TRBV28 with TRBJ2-4; no firm D call. V dropped 5 bases and J dropped 0 bases, with 2 bases sitting between them. Per germline, CDR1 MDHEN and CDR2 SYDVKM. The CDR3 loop spans 12 amino acids. The CDR3 spells CASSLAKNIQYF. CDR3 nucleotides: TGTGCCAGCAGTCTAGCCAAAAACATTCAGTACTTC.

The chain couples TRBV4-1 to TRBJ2-7; 14 nucleotides align to TRBD2. CDR1 is MGHRA and CDR2 is YSYEKL in the germline V gene. This CDR3 region has 19 residues. Losses at the gene ends were 4 bases for V and 7 bases for J; bases not matched to a gene: 18. The CDR3 DNA sequence: TGCGCCAGCAGCCTTATACAAACGCTGGGGACTAGCGGGAGTGGGGAGCAGTACTTC. It encodes CASSLIQTLGTSGSGEQYF.

This chain links TRBV5-4 with TRBJ1-1, with D perhaps matching TRBD1 (5 bases). The germline V and J ends were trimmed by 1 base and 7 bases, with 11 bases remaining between them. From germline, CDR1 is SGHNT and CDR2 YYREEE (reference sequence). CDR3 size: 13 residues. The CDR3 loop is CASSLNRRGEAFF. CDR3 DNA: TGTGCCAGCAGCTTGAACAGGCGAGGTGAAGCTTTCTTT.